Listed below are T cell receptor beta chains from one sample, sequenced in a study of preoperative IRX-2 immunotherapy in early breast cancer. The assay was immunoSEQ multiplex PCR, and TCRdb's table has in-frame clones only and misses some. Among around 95,000 clones listed, roughly 89% were seen once. Sequencing was performed on tumor tissue, taken after IRX-2 immunotherapy. Receptors were obtained from a human donor with breast cancer. CDR3s include the opening cysteine and the closing phenylalanine or tryptophan. The order of the fields is clone size, V gene, J gene, D gene, CDR3 protein, CDR3 DNA. D genes are given only for firm matches. Clone size is not always given. Where it is, it says once, few, many or a class for expanded clones.

.,TRBV4-1,TRBJ2-1,TRBD1,CASSQARGTGFDEQFF,TGCGCCAGCAGCCAAGCCCGCGGGACAGGGTTCGATGAGCAGTTCTTC
.,TRBV11-3,TRBJ1-1,.,CASSREPPGGTEAFF,TGTGCCAGCAGCCGAGAGCCCCCCGGGGGCACTGAAGCTTTCTTT
.,TRBV5-1,TRBJ1-1,.,CASSLEMSVPAGTEAFF,TGCGCCAGCAGCTTGGAAATGTCCGTTCCCGCAGGCACTGAAGCTTTCTTT
.,TRBV6-8,TRBJ2-7,.,CASTSLARSYEQYF,TGTGCCAGCACCTCCCTAGCTAGATCCTACGAGCAGTACTTC
.,TRBV6-8,TRBJ2-1,TRBD1,CASRIRDRGPDEQFF,TGTGCCAGCAGAATCCGGGACAGGGGGCCCGATGAGCAGTTCTTC
.,TRBV12-5,TRBJ1-1,.,CASGLGGINRDGNTEAFF,TGTGCTAGTGGTTTGGGAGGAATAAACCGGGACGGGAACACTGAAGCTTTCTTT
.,TRBV28,TRBJ1-5,.,CASREGDQPQHF,TGTGCCAGCAGGGAGGGAGACCAGCCCCAGCATTTT
.,TRBV7-7,TRBJ1-1,TRBD1,CASSTGQTPNTEAFF,TGTGCCAGCAGCACGGGACAGACCCCGAACACTGAAGCTTTCTTT
.,TRBV23-1,TRBJ1-4,TRBD1,CASSQDNRGLEKLFF,TGCGCCAGCAGCCAAGACAACAGGGGGCTTGAAAAACTGTTTTTT
once,TRBV29-1,TRBJ2-1,TRBD1,CSVLTGGNEQFF,TGCAGCGTTTTAACAGGGGGCAATGAGCAGTTCTTC
.,TRBV11-3,TRBJ1-1,TRBD1,CASSWGTGRNTEAFF,TGTGCCAGCAGCTGGGGGACAGGGCGGAACACTGAAGCTTTCTTT